This is a list of T cell receptor beta chains from one sample in a study of T-cell reconstitution after alpha-beta-depleted transplantation in children. A single record per CDR3 protein comes from TCRdb applying MiXCR to the PCR reads. This table holds hundreds of thousands of distinct CDR3 sequences, 15% to 20% found once. Sequences were derived from PBMCs, mostly from graft donor cells, sampled 360 days after TCRalphabeta/CD19-depleted stem cell transplant. These receptor sequences come from a male patient younger than 18 who had a stem cell transplant for acute lymphoblastic leukemia, so the T cells may come from the graft donor. Each CDR3 is given without its conserved first and last residue.

j_gene: TRBJ2-7
v_gene: TRBV10-3
CDR3aa: AISDTSEGLAGGDPYEQY

j_gene: TRBJ2-3
v_gene: TRBV7-9
CDR3aa: ASSSRPRLGGTSPDTQY

j_gene: TRBJ2-7
v_gene: TRBV13
CDR3aa: ASSGIKGVQY

j_gene: TRBJ2-7
v_gene: TRBV27
CDR3aa: ASSRTSGSVPSYEQY

j_gene: TRBJ2-4
v_gene: TRBV19
CDR3aa: ASSIAPSAPANIQY

j_gene: TRBJ2-3
v_gene: TRBV15
CDR3aa: ATSRGNRVALTDTQY

j_gene: TRBJ2-1
v_gene: TRBV20-1
CDR3aa: SARPSPGDEQF

j_gene: TRBJ2-7
v_gene: TRBV19
CDR3aa: ASSITPPGYEQY

j_gene: TRBJ2-3
v_gene: TRBV7-2
CDR3aa: ASSPRGIRTDTQY

j_gene: TRBJ2-7
v_gene: TRBV20-1
CDR3aa: SATGTSGSKQY

j_gene: TRBJ1-5
v_gene: TRBV29-1
CDR3aa: SVEKDGGPQH

j_gene: TRBJ2-5
v_gene: TRBV25-1
CDR3aa: ASSTRGLEETQY

j_gene: TRBJ2-7
v_gene: TRBV29-1
CDR3aa: SVLRTGRDEQY

j_gene: TRBJ2-3
v_gene: TRBV7-2
CDR3aa: ASSFAGTSGTDTQY

j_gene: TRBJ2-7
v_gene: TRBV5-1
CDR3aa: ASSSRTGTGMYEQY

j_gene: TRBJ2-7
v_gene: TRBV15
CDR3aa: ATSSRRNRQDEQY

j_gene: TRBJ1-2
v_gene: TRBV6-1
CDR3aa: ASSEGTVYYGYT

j_gene: TRBJ2-7
v_gene: TRBV3-1
CDR3aa: ASSRAGLVSYEQY

j_gene: TRBJ2-3
v_gene: TRBV2
CDR3aa: ANPGPGQASTDTQY

j_gene: TRBJ2-7
v_gene: TRBV5-6
CDR3aa: ASSFRLDSYEQY

j_gene: TRBJ2-1
v_gene: TRBV5-6
CDR3aa: ASSLALGGPYNEQF

j_gene: TRBJ2-7
v_gene: TRBV6-5
CDR3aa: ASSWDSTANYEQY

j_gene: TRBJ1-3
v_gene: TRBV18
CDR3aa: ASSPVTGTLAGNTIY

j_gene: TRBJ2-3
v_gene: TRBV6-2/TRBV6-3
CDR3aa: ASRPHGDTQY

j_gene: TRBJ2-7
v_gene: TRBV27
CDR3aa: ASSFWTGGAEQY

j_gene: TRBJ2-2
v_gene: TRBV7-2
CDR3aa: ASSKGRLNTGELF

j_gene: TRBJ1-2
v_gene: TRBV6-5
CDR3aa: ASSYSGRGLGGYT

j_gene: TRBJ2-7
v_gene: TRBV5-1
CDR3aa: ASSPQVTYEQY

j_gene: TRBJ2-1
v_gene: TRBV4-2
CDR3aa: ASTRAGRSYNEQF

j_gene: TRBJ1-2
v_gene: TRBV20-1
CDR3aa: SAHREGDGYT

j_gene: TRBJ2-7
v_gene: TRBV7-2
CDR3aa: ASSLGARRAAYEQY

j_gene: TRBJ2-7
v_gene: TRBV30
CDR3aa: AWMRLPNYEQY

j_gene: TRBJ2-1
v_gene: TRBV5-1
CDR3aa: ASRSGTGGANEQF

j_gene: TRBJ2-5
v_gene: TRBV27
CDR3aa: ASSLFWSETQY

j_gene: TRBJ1-1
v_gene: TRBV5-1
CDR3aa: ASSDTGTEAF

j_gene: TRBJ2-2
v_gene: TRBV12-3/TRBV12-4
CDR3aa: ASSRDLQNTGELF

j_gene: TRBJ2-7
v_gene: TRBV5-1
CDR3aa: ASSLDHTYEQY

j_gene: TRBJ2-3
v_gene: TRBV12-3/TRBV12-4
CDR3aa: ASSFPPTSGSTDTQY

j_gene: TRBJ2-7
v_gene: TRBV19
CDR3aa: ASSIGRPAPVDEQY

j_gene: TRBJ1-1
v_gene: TRBV21-1
CDR3aa: ASSGVPEAF

j_gene: TRBJ2-5
v_gene: TRBV25-1
CDR3aa: ASSEYRRSGQETQY

j_gene: TRBJ2-1
v_gene: TRBV10-3
CDR3aa: AINPGQHNEQF

j_gene: TRBJ1-2
v_gene: TRBV10-3
CDR3aa: AIRASGVQNYGYT

j_gene: TRBJ1-1
v_gene: TRBV3-1
CDR3aa: ASSPRTGKTEAF

j_gene: TRBJ1-1
v_gene: TRBV4-1
CDR3aa: ASSQVKGDYTEAF

j_gene: TRBJ2-2
v_gene: TRBV2
CDR3aa: ASSGLLGGNTGELF

j_gene: TRBJ2-3
v_gene: TRBV10-3
CDR3aa: AISREGNTDTQY

j_gene: TRBJ2-7
v_gene: TRBV4-1
CDR3aa: ASSQDWASGSSYEQY

j_gene: TRBJ1-1
v_gene: TRBV7-3
CDR3aa: ASSLRPIIGMGATEAF

j_gene: TRBJ2-1
v_gene: TRBV13
CDR3aa: ASSFLDWGMGSYNEQF

j_gene: TRBJ2-3
v_gene: TRBV4-1
CDR3aa: ASSQSSGRMGDTQY

j_gene: TRBJ2-1
v_gene: TRBV15
CDR3aa: ATSTEGLAMGLGNEQF

j_gene: TRBJ2-7
v_gene: TRBV29-1
CDR3aa: SVSQGVSYEQY

j_gene: TRBJ1-5
v_gene: TRBV6-2/TRBV6-3
CDR3aa: ASSSDRASNQPQH